This T cell receptor (beta chain) was sequenced for a study of graft-versus-host responses after intestinal transplantation. Study in general: Each of the recipients got a multivisceral, liver-intestinal, or isolated intestinal transplant. Anti-thymocyte globulin induction preceded 2 to 4 years of tacrolimus and steroid maintenance in all recipients. Overall study findings and caveats: Association was observed between peak circulating GvH clone levels and early post-transplant HvG declines.

In germline, CDR1 is SGHKS, CDR2 YYEKEE (reference sequence). Unmatched junction bases numbered 9, after V lost 4 bases and J lost 4 bases. This CDR3 region has 15 residues. Sequencing used immunoSEQ multiplex PCR; TCRdb keeps in-frame clones, though not all of them. Of under 75,000 clones listed, around 91% are singletons. Note on this clone: Its matching antigen is unknown.

The rearrangement joins TRBV5-5 to TRBJ1-2, with TRBD1 matching 8 bases. The TCR comes from a human donor who was the organ donor for an intestinal transplant. The sequenced sample was unstimulated CD8+ T cells sorted from spleen or lymph node cells, obtained before transplant. For the CDR3, the DNA is TGTGCCAGCAGCCTGACAGGGGCACTTGTCTATGGCTACACCTTC. Protein: CASSLTGALVYGYTF.